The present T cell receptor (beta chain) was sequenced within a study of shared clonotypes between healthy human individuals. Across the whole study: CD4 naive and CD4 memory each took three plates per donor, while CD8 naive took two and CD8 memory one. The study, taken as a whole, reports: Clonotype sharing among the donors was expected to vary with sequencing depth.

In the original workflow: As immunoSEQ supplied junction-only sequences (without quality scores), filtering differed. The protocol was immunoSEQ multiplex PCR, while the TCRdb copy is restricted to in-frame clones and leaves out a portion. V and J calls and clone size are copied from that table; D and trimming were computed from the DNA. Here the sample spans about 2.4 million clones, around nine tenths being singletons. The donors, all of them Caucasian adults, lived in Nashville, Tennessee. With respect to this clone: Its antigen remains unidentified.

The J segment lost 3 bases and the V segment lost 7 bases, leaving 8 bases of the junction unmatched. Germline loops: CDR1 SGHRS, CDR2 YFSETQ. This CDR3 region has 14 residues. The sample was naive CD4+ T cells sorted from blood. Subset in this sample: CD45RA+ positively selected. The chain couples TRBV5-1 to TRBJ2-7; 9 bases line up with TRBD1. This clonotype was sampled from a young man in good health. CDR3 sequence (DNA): TGCGCCAGCGGCCGGACAGGGGAATTCTACGAGCAGTACTTC. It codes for CASGRTGEFYEQYF.